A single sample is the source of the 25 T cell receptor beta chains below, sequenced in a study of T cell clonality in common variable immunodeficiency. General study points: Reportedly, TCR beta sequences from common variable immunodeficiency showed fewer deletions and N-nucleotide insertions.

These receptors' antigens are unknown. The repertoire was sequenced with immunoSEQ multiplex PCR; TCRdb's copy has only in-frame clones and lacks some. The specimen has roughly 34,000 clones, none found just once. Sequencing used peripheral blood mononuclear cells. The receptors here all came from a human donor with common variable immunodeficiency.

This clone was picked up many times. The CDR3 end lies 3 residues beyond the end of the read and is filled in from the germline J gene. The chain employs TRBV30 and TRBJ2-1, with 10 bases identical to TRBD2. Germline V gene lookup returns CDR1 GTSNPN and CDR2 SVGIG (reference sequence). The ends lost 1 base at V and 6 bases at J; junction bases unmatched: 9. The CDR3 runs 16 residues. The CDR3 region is CAWSAIVASGGNEQFF. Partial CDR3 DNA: TGTGCCTGGAGTGCTATCGTGGCTAGCGGGGGCAATGAG.

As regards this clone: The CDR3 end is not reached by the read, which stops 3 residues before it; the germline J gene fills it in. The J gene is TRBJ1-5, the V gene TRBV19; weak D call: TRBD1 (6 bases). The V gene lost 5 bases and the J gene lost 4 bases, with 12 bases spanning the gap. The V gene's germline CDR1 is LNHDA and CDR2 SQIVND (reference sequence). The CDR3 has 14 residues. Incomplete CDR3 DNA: TGTGCCAGTAGTCATGACAGGTTTAATCAGCCC. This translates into CASSHDRFNQP. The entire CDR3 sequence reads CASSHDRFNQPQHF.

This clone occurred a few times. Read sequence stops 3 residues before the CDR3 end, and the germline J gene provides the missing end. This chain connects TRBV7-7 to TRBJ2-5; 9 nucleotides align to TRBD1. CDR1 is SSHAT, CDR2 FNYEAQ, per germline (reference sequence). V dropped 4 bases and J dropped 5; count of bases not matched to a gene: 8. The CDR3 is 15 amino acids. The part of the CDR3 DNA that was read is TGTGCCAGCAGCTACACAGGGGGCGCGGTTGAGACC. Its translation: CASSYTGGAVET. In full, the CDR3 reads CASSYTGGAVETQYF.

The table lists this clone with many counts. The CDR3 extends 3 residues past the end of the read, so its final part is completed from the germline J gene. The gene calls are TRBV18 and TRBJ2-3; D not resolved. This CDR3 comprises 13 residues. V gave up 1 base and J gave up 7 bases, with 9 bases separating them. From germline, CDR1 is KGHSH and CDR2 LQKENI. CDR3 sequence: CASSPRAVNTQYF. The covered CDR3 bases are TGTGCCAGCTCACCACGGGCTGTTAATACG.

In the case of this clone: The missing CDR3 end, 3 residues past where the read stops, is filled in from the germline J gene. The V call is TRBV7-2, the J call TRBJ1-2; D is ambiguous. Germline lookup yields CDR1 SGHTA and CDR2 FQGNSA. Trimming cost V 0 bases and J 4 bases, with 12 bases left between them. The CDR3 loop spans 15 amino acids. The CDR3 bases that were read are TGTGCCAGCAGCTTAGCTATAGGGTCCCCCTATGGC. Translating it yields CASSLAIGSPYG. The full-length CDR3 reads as CASSLAIGSPYGYTF. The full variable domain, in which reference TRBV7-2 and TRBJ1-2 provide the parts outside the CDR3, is GAGVSQSPSNKVTEKGKDVELRCDPISGHTALYWYRQSLGQGLEFLIYFQGNSAPDKSGLPSDRFSAERTGGSVSTLTIQRTQQEDSAVYLCASSLAIGSPYGYTFGSGTRLTVV.

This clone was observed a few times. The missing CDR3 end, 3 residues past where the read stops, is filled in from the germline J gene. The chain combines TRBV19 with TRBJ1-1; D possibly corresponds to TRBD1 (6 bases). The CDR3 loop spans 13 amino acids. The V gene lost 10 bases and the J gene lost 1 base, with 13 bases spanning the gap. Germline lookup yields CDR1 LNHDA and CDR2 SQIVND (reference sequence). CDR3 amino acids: CATSRGSNTEAFF. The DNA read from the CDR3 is TGTGCCACCTCCAGGGGATCGAACACTGAA.

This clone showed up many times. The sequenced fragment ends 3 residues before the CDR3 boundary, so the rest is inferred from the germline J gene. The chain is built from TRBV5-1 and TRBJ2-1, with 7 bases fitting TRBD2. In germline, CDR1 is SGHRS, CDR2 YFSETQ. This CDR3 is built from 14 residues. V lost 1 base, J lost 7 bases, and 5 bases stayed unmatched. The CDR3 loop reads CASSLNAGLNEQFF. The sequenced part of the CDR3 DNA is TGCGCCAGCAGCTTGAACGCGGGACTAAATGAG.

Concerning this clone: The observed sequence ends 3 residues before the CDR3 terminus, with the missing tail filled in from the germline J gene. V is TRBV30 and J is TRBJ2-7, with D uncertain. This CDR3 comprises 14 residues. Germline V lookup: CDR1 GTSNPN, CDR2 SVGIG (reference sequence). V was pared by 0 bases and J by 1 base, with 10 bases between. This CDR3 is CAWSVLFGSYEQYF. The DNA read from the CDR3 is TGTGCCTGGAGTGTACTTTTCGGTTCCTACGAG.

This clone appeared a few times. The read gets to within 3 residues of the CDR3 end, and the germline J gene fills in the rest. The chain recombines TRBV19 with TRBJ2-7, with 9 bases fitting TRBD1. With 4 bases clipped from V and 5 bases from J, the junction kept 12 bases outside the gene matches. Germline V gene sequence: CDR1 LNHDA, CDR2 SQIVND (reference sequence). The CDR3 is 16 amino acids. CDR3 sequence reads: CASSSFPGQGRDEQYF. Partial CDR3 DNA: TGTGCCAGTAGTAGTTTTCCGGGACAGGGTAGGGACGAG.

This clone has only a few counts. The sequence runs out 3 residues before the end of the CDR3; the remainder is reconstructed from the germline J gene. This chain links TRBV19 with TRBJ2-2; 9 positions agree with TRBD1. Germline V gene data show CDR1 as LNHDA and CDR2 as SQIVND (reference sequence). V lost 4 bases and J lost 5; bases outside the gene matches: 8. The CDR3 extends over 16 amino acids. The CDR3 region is CASSSGTGILTGELFF. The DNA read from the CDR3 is TGTGCCAGTAGTAGCGGGACAGGGATCTTGACCGGGGAG.

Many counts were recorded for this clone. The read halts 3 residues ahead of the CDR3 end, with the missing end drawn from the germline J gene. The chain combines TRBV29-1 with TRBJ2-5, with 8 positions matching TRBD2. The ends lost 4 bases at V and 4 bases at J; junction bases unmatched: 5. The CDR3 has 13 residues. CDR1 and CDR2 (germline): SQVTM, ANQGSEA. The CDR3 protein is CSVGGLAGETQYF. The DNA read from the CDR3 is TGCAGCGTTGGAGGGCTAGCGGGAGAGACC.

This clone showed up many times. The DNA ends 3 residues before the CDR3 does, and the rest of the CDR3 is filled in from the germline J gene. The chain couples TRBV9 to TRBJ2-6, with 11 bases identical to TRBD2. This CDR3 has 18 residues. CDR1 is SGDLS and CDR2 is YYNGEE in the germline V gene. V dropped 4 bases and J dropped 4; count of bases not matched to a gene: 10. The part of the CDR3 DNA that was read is TGTGCCAGCAGCAGTACACTAGCGGGAGAGACGGGGGCCAACGTC. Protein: CASSSTLAGETGANV. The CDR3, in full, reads CASSSTLAGETGANVLTF.

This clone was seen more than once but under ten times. The part of the CDR3 DNA that was read is TGTGCCAGCAGTGTTCTGGCGACGGGACATGGTGAA. The encoded protein is CASSVLATGHGE. The CDR3 in full is CASSVLATGHGEAFF. The chain carries TRBV6-1 and TRBJ1-1; possible D gene TRBD1, 6 bases. The read terminates 3 residues before the CDR3 end, so the remaining end is supplied by the germline J gene. Trimming cost V 4 bases and J 7 bases, with 19 bases left between them. Germline CDR1 reads MNHNS; CDR2 reads SASEGT. The CDR3 is 15 residues long.

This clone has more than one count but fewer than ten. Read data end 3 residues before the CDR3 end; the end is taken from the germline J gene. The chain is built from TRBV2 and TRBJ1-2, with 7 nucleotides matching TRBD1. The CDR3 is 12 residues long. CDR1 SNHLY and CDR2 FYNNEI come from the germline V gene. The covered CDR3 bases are TGTGCCAGCAGGGGGGACAGTGGGGGC. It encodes CASRGDSGG. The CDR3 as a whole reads CASRGDSGGYTF.

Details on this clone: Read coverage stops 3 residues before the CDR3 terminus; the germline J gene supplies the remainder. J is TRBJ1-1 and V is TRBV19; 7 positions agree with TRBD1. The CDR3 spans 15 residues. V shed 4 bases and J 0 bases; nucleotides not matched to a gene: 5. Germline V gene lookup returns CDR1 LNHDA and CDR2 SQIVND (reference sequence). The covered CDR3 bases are TGTGCCAGTAGTAAAATAGGACAGGTGAACACTGAA. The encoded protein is CASSKIGQVNTE. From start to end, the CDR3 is CASSKIGQVNTEAFF.

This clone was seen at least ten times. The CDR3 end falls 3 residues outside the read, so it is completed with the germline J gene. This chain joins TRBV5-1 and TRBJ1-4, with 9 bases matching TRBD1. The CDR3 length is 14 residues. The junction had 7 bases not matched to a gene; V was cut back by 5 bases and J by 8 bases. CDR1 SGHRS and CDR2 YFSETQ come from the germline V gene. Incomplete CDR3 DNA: TGCGCCAGCAGTCTTGGGACAGGGCCCGAAAAA. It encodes CASSLGTGPEK. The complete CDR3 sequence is CASSLGTGPEKLFF.

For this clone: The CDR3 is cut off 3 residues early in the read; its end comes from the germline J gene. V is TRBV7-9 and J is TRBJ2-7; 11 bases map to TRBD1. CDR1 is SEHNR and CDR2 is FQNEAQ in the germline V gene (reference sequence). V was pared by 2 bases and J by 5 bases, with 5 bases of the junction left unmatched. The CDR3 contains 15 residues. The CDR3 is CASSLTSDRGHEQYF. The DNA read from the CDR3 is TGTGCCAGCAGCTTAACCTCGGACAGGGGGCACGAG.

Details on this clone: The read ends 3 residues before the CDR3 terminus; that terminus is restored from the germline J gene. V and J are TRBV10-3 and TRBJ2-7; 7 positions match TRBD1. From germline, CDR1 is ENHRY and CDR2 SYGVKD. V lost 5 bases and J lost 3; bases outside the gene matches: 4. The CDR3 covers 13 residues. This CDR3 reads CAISSHRGYEQYF. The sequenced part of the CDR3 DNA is TGTGCCATCAGTAGTCACAGGGGCTACGAG.

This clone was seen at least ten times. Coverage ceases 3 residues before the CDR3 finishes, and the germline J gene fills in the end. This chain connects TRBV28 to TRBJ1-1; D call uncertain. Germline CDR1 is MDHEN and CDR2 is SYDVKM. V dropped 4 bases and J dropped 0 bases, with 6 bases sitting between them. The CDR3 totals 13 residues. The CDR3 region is CASSSSMNTEAFF. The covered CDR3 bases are TGTGCCAGCAGTTCCAGTATGAACACTGAA.

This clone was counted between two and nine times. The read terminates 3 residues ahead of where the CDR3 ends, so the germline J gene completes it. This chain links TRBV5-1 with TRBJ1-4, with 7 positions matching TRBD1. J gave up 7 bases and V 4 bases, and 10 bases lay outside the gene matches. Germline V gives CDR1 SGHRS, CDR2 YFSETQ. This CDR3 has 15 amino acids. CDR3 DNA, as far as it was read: TGCGCCAGCAGCCTTTCGACAGGGCCGGGTGAAAAA. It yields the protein CASSLSTGPGEK. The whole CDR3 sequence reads CASSLSTGPGEKLFF.

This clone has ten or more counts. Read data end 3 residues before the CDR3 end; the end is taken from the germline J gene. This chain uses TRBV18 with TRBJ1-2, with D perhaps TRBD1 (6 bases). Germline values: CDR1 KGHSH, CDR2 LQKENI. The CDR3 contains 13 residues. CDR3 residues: CASSPKTGGGYTF. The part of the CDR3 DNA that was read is TGTGCCAGCTCACCAAAGACAGGAGGCGGC.

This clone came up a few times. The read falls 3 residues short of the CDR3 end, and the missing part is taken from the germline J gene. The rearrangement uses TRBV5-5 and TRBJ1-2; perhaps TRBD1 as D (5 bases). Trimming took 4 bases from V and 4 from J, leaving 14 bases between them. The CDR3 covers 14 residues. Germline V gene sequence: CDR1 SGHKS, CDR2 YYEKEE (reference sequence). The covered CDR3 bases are TGTGCCAGCAGCCAATGGGAAGGGGTCTATGGC. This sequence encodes CASSQWEGVYG. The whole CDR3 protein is CASSQWEGVYGYTF.

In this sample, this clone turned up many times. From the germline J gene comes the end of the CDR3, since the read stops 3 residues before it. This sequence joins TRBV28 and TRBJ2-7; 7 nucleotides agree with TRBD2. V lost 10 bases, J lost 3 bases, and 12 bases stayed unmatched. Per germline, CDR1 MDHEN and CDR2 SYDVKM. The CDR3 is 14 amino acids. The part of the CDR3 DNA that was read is TGTGCCATTCAGGGAAGGGGAGGGCGCTACGAG. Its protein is CAIQGRGGRYE. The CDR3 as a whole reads CAIQGRGGRYEQYF.

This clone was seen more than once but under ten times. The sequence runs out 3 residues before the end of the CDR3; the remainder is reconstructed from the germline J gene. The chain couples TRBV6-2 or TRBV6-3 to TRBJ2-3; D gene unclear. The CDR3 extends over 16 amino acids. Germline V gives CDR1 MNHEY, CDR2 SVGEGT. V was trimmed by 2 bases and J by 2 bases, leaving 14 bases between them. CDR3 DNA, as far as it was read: TGTGCCAGCAGTTACGACTTGGTACTCCTCACAGATACG. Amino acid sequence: CASSYDLVLLTDT. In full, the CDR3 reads CASSYDLVLLTDTQYF.

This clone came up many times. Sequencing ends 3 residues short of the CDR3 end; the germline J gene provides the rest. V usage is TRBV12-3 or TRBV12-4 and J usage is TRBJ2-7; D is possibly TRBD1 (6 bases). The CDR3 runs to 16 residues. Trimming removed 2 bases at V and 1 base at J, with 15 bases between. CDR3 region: CASSLRTIGTSYEQYF. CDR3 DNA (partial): TGTGCCAGCAGTTTACGCACTATTGGGACATCCTACGAG.